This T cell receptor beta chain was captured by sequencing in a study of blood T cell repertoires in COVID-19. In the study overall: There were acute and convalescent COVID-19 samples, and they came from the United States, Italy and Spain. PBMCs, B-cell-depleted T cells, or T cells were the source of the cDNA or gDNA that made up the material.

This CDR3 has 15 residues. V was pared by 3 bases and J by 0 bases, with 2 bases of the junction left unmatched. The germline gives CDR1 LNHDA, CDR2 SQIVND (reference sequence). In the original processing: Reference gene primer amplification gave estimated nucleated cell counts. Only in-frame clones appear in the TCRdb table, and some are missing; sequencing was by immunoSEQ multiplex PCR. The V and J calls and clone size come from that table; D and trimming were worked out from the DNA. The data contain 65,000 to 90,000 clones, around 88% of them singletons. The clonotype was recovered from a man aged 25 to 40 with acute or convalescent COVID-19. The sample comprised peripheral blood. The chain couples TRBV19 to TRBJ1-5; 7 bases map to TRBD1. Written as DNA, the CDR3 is TGTGCCAGTAGTATCACAGGGGCTAGCAATCAGCCCCAGCATTTT. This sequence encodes CASSITGASNQPQHF.